The clone carrying this TCR beta chain was counted a few times. What it recognizes is unknown. This CDR3 contains 14 residues. V shed 4 bases and J shed 10 bases, with 17 bases lying between them. From germline, CDR1 is MNHEY and CDR2 SMNVEV (reference sequence). UMIs and sample barcodes were carried by the TCR alpha and TCR beta cDNA libraries that 5'RACE produced using constant-segment primers. Using its own MiXCR run on the 5' RACE reads, TCRdb lists one record per CDR3 protein. The sample shows roughly 280,000 distinct CDR3 sequences, 15% to 20% of them seen only once. This entry belongs to a study of T-cell memory formation after mild COVID-19. Study-level background: Across donors, TCR clusters were largely donor specific.

Notes on the study in general: That cross-reactive memory joined was suggested by some responding clones appearing in pre-infection memory.

The sample consisted of PBMCs or a T cell subset sorted from them (not recorded which). The gene calls are TRBV27 and TRBJ2-4; D possibly uses TRBD1 or TRBD2 (9 bases each). The clonotype originates from a man in his late teens or twenties who had mild COVID-19 (a few samples of this study predate the infection). Cell type and time point are not known. This chain's CDR3 is CASSSLAGTGIQYF. CDR3 DNA sequence: TGTGCCAGCAGTTCCCTAGCGGGGACAGGGATTCAGTACTTC.